The T cell receptor (beta chain) under discussion was sequenced for a study of vaccination and CD4 T cells after COVID-19. Treatment denoted: approximately nine-day PBMC culture with coronavirus spike peptide pools or control peptides (ViraFEST assay). Under the ViraFEST approach, antigen-specific T cells were expanded with peptide pools and TCRs subsequently sequenced. With the Oncomine TCR Beta short-read assay, DNA from cultured CD4+ T cells was sequenced. In TCRdb, the PCR reads were re-called with MiXCR into one record per CDR3 protein. The table has approximately 19,000 distinct CDR3 sequences, 40% to 45% seen once. About this clonotype: Its antigen remains unknown.

V dropped 3 bases and J dropped 12 bases, with 9 bases sitting between them. CDR1 and CDR2 from the germline V gene are MDHEN and SYDVKM. The CDR3 contains 12 residues. The V gene is TRBV28, the J gene TRBJ1-6; perhaps TRBD1 as D (5 bases). This TCR was recovered from a human donor who had recovered from COVID-19. Sequenced input: CD4+ T cells from blood, cultured in vitro. The CDR3 nucleotides are TGTGCCAGCAGTTTCCAGGGAAGACCCCTCCACTTT. It translates to CASSFQGRPLHF.